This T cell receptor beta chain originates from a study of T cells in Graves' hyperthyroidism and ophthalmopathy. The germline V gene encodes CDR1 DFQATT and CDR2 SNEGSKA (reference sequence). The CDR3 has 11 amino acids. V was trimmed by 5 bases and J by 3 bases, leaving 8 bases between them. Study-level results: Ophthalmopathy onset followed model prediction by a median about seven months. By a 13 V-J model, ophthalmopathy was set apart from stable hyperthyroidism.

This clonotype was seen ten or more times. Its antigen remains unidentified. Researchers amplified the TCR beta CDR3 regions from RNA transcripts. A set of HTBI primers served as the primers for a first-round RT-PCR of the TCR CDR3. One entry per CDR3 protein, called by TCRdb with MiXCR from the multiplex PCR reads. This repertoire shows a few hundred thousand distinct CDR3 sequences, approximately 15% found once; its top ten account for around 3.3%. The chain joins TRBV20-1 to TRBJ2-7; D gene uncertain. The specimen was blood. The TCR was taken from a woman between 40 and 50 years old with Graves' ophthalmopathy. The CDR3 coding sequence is TGCAGTGCTGAAGGGTTCTACGAGCAGTACTTC. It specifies CSAEGFYEQYF.